The 29 T cell receptor delta chains in this list originate from one sample, sequenced in a study of gamma-delta T cells after stem cell transplantation. TCRdb applied CATT to the RT-PCR reads for clone calling. In the table there are approximately 2,000 delta-chain clones, 11% to 15% of which are singletons. The sequenced material came from gamma-delta T cells. All receptors derive from a human donor. It is not recorded whose cells these are; they may come from a transplant donor.

The chain is built from TRDV2 and TRDJ1, with TRDD3 identical over 10 bases. CDR3 length equals 18 residues. V was clipped by 1 base and J by 0 bases; unmatched bases: 10. Germline CDR1 reads GEAIGNYY; CDR2 reads EKD. The DNA of the CDR3 is TGTGCCTGTGACACATTCCCCGTACTGGGGGATTACACCGATAAACTCATCTTT. The encoded protein is CACDTFPVLGDYTDKLIF.

V gene TRDV2 combines with J gene TRDJ1; a possible D gene is TRDD3 (6 bases). The CDR3 contains 14 residues. In germline, CDR1 is GEAIGNYY, CDR2 EKD. The ends were cut back, 1 base at V and 1 base at J, with 9 bases in the middle. CDR3 nucleotide sequence: TGTGCCTGTGACACTCTGGGGATCACCGATAAACTCATCTTT. Amino acids: CACDTLGITDKLIF.

By frequency in the sample, this clone is large. This chain links TRDV1 with TRDJ1; perhaps TRDD3 as D (8 bases). V was cut by 1 base and J by 3 bases, with 45 bases left in between. CDR1 is TSWWSYY and CDR2 is QGS in the germline V gene. The CDR3 extends over 26 amino acids. The CDR3: CALGEPPAFLSRYWGDIGINADKLIF. CDR3 bases: TGTGCTCTTGGGGAACCCCCAGCCTTCCTCTCCCGTTACTGGGGGGACATCGGGATTAACGCCGATAAACTCATCTTT.

About this clone itself: A much more abundant neighbour one base away suggests this may be a read error. This sequence joins TRDV2 and TRDJ1; 9 bases line up with TRDD3. The V gene's germline CDR1 is GEAIGNYY and CDR2 EKD. The CDR3 totals 17 residues. CDR3 amino acids: CARDTVGGIPYTDKLIF. The CDR3 DNA reads as TGTGCCCGTGACACCGTGGGGGGGATACCTTACACCGATAAACTCATCTTT.

This clone has only a few counts. The gene calls are TRDV2 and TRDJ1; no reliable D call. As TCRdb names no J gene, one was assigned here on the basis of a DNA match to germline. The V end was cut by 0 bases, the J end by 1 base, with 14 bases between. The CDR3 consists of 16 residues. In germline, CDR1 is GEAIGNYY, CDR2 EKD. The CDR3 is CACDTADSRGTDKLIF. The CDR3 DNA is TGTGCCTGTGACACCGCTGACTCAAGGGGCACCGATAAACTCATCTTT.

The chain recombines TRDV2 with TRDJ1, with 12 bases aligning to TRDD3. As TCRdb names no J gene, one was assigned here on the basis of a DNA match to germline. The CDR3 contains 19 residues. The V segment lost 1 base and the J segment 0 bases; nucleotides outside the gene matches: 11. Looked up from germline, CDR1 is GEAIGNYY and CDR2 is EKD. CDR3 in amino acids: CACDTGSGGYANDTDKLIF. In DNA, the CDR3 is TGTGCCTGTGACACTGGTTCTGGGGGATACGCTAATGACACCGATAAACTCATCTTT.

DNA of the CDR3: TGTGCCTGTGACACGGTGGGGGAAAGCTCCTGGGACACCCGACAGATGTTTTTC. Its protein is CACDTVGESSWDTRQMFF. The V and J genes are TRDV2 and TRDJ3; 7 nucleotides match TRDD3. The germline gives CDR1 GEAIGNYY, CDR2 EKD. Trimming cost V 1 base and J 0 bases; bases outside gene matches: 5. The CDR3 runs to 18 residues.

This rearrangement joins TRDV2 to TRDJ1; 12 nucleotides align to TRDD3. The V gene's germline CDR1 is GEAIGNYY and CDR2 EKD. V lost 0 bases to trimming and J lost 4 bases; unmatched junction nucleotides: 8. The CDR3 extends over 17 amino acids. CDR3 sequence (DNA): TGTGCCTGTGACACCCTGGGGGATACGGGAGAGGTCGATAAACTCATCTTT. This sequence encodes CACDTLGDTGEVDKLIF.

This clone is judged medium-sized. The chain is built from TRDV2 and TRDJ1, with 9 bases that match TRDD3. The CDR3 covers 17 residues. Germline values: CDR1 GEAIGNYY, CDR2 EKD. V gave up 4 bases and J gave up 0 bases; unmatched junction bases: 11. The CDR3: CACEPLTLGDYTDKLIF. In nucleotides, the CDR3 is TGTGCCTGTGAGCCCCTAACACTGGGGGACTACACCGATAAACTCATCTTT.

This clone occurred a few times. Sequence at one end of the junction differs from germline and may be a read error. This chain connects TRDV2 to TRDJ3; 7 bases are a match to TRDD3. The CDR3 length is 18 residues. The V gene's germline CDR1 is GEAIGNYY and CDR2 EKD. CDR3 DNA: TGTGCCCGTGAACTTCTGGGGGCTAACTCCTGGTACACCCGACAGATGTTTTTC. The encoded protein is CARELLGANSWYTRQMFF.

This clone was observed a few times. V is TRDV2 and J is TRDJ1; 13 bases agree with TRDD3. The CDR3 extends over 19 amino acids. The V segment lost 0 bases and the J segment 2 bases; nucleotides outside the gene matches: 11. From germline, CDR1 is GEAIGNYY and CDR2 EKD. The CDR3 protein is CACDTIGPLGDTRTDKLIF. The CDR3 DNA follows: TGTGCCTGTGACACCATAGGGCCACTGGGGGATACGAGAACCGATAAACTCATCTTT.

As concerns this clone: A far larger clone differs by one base, so this is likely a read error. V is TRDV2 and J is TRDJ1; D is unresolved. TCRdb supplies no J gene; here it was assigned by aligning the nucleotide sequence to germline. The V gene's germline CDR1 is GEAIGNYY and CDR2 EKD. The CDR3 runs 13 residues. Between the trimmed V and J ends, which lost 3 bases and 1 base, there was a span of 8 bases. As DNA, the CDR3 is TGTGCCTGTGACGCCCGTACCACCGATAAACTCATCTTT. Its translation: CACDARTTDKLIF.

The rearrangement links TRAV29/DV5 to TRDJ1, with D uncertain. In the absence of a J gene in TCRdb, the DNA was matched to germline to assign it here. Germline CDR1 reads NSMFDY; CDR2 reads ISSIKDK. V was pared by 4 bases and J by 0 bases, with 37 bases between. The CDR3 is 22 amino acids. CDR3 amino acids: CAAGTTAKRKLDCRGYTDKLIF. In nucleotides, the CDR3 is TGTGCAGCAGGTACCACCGCGAAAAGAAAGCTTGATTGTCGAGGGTACACCGATAAACTCATCTTT.

This clone is judged medium-sized. V and J are TRDV2 and TRDJ3; the match to TRDD3 covers 7 bases. With 0 bases clipped from V and 0 bases from J, the junction kept 7 bases outside the gene matches. This CDR3 is built from 19 residues. Germline V gene data show CDR1 as GEAIGNYY and CDR2 as EKD. In DNA, the CDR3 is TGTGCCTGTGACACCCTGGGGGTCGAGAGCTCCTGGGACACCCGACAGATGTTTTTC. Translated, it gives CACDTLGVESSWDTRQMFF.

V and J are TRDV2 and TRDJ1; TRDD3 matches 8 bases. TCRdb records no J gene; here it was assigned by comparing the DNA to germline. The CDR3 spans 16 residues. Losses at the gene ends were 3 bases for V and 0 bases for J; bases not matched to a gene: 8. Germline assignment: CDR1 GEAIGNYY and CDR2 EKD. The CDR3 sequence: CACDGLGVPYTDKLIF. CDR3 nucleotides: TGTGCCTGTGACGGACTGGGGGTCCCGTACACCGATAAACTCATCTTT.

The chain has TRDV2 and TRDJ1; 10 positions agree with TRDD3. This CDR3 has 19 residues. V lost 1 base, J lost 2 bases, and 15 bases stayed unmatched. CDR1 is GEAIGNYY, CDR2 EKD, per germline. CDR3 in amino acids: CACDTLNTWLGDTTDKLIF. The CDR3 DNA reads as TGTGCCTGTGACACGTTAAATACGTGGTTGGGGGATACAACCGATAAACTCATCTTT.

The V call is TRDV2, the J call TRDJ1, with TRDD3 matching 8 bases. No J gene was available from TCRdb, and it was assigned here by a germline match of the DNA. The ends lost 0 bases at V and 0 bases at J; junction bases unmatched: 17. There are 20 residues in the CDR3. Germline CDR1 is GEAIGNYY and CDR2 is EKD. CDR3 sequence (DNA): TGTGCCTGTGACACCGTCCTAACTGGGGGTCCTGAAAAGTACACCGATAAACTCATCTTT. This encodes CACDTVLTGGPEKYTDKLIF.

This clone occurred a few times. The chain combines TRDV2 with TRDJ1, with TRDD3 matching over 8 bases. Germline V gives CDR1 GEAIGNYY, CDR2 EKD. The V gene end was trimmed by 4 bases and the J gene end by 2 bases; junction bases not matched to a gene: 8. The CDR3 runs to 15 residues. The CDR3 loop is CACDILGAKTDKLIF. Written as DNA, the CDR3 is TGTGCCTGTGATATACTGGGGGCGAAGACCGATAAACTCATCTTT.

The chain employs TRDV2 and TRDJ1; TRDD3 matches 9 bases. TCRdb records no J gene; here it was assigned by comparing the DNA to germline. V was pared by 1 base and J by 3 bases, with 17 bases of the junction left unmatched. Germline-derived CDR1 and CDR2 are GEAIGNYY and EKD. The CDR3 spans 19 residues. The CDR3 DNA sequence: TGTGCCTGTGACACAGGCGGGCCCGGTCGATGGGGATACGCCGATAAACTCATCTTT. Translation: CACDTGGPGRWGYADKLIF.

This chain links TRDV2 with TRDJ1; 10 positions match TRDD3. The J gene is absent in TCRdb and was assigned here via DNA matching to germline. CDR1 is GEAIGNYY, CDR2 EKD, per germline. This CDR3 contains 23 residues. V lost 0 bases to trimming and J lost 0 bases; unmatched junction nucleotides: 24. The CDR3 DNA is TGTGCCTGTGACACCGGGAAGACTTTTCCCTCAAGTACTGGGGGATGGGACACCGATAAACTCATCTTT. The encoded protein is CACDTGKTFPSSTGGWDTDKLIF.

Remarks on this clone: A junction boundary mismatches the germline segment, possibly from a read error. The chain uses TRDV2 and TRDJ1; 13 nucleotides line up with TRDD3. This CDR3 is built from 18 residues. CDR1 and CDR2 (germline): GEAIGNYY, EKD. DNA of the CDR3: TGTGCCTATGACCCATTACTGGGGGATACGCGAGTCCCCGATAAACTCATCTTT. It encodes CAYDPLLGDTRVPDKLIF.

To note about this clone: This likely stems from a read error, as it lies one base from a far larger clone. Distinct nucleotide sequences in the sample also encode this CDR3. The V and J genes are TRDV2 and TRDJ1; D is undetermined. Germline V gene sequence: CDR1 GEAIGNYY, CDR2 EKD. The CDR3 length is 13 residues. Here the CDR3 reads CACDALTTDKLIF. In DNA form, the CDR3 reads TGTGCCTGTGACGCCCTTACCACCGATAAGCTCATCTTT.

This clone was counted a few times. One end of the junction is discordant with germline, which a read error may explain. Other DNA sequences from this sample encode an identical CDR3 as well. This chain links TRDV2 with TRDJ1; D is perhaps TRDD2 (5 bases). This CDR3 is built from 17 residues. Looked up from germline, CDR1 is GEAIGNYY and CDR2 is EKD. CDR3 nucleotide sequence: TGTGCCTGTGACTCAGCTTCCGAGGGAGGAGGTACCGATAAACTCATCTTC. This translates into CACDSASEGGGTDKLIF.

CDR3 DNA: TGTGCCTGTGACACCCTAGATGGGGGATACGCCGATAAACTCATCTTT. It codes for CACDTLDGGYADKLIF. The chain couples TRDV2 to TRDJ1, with 11 positions matching TRDD3. The length of the CDR3 is 16 residues. CDR1 is GEAIGNYY and CDR2 is EKD in the germline V gene. J lost 3 bases, V lost 0 bases, and 5 bases had no gene match.

This clone was seen only a few times. V gene TRDV2 combines with J gene TRDJ1, with 13 positions matching TRDD3. The CDR3 has 20 amino acids. Germline V gives CDR1 GEAIGNYY, CDR2 EKD. Trimming at V came to 1 base and at J to 1 base, leaving 14 bases not matched to a gene. CDR3 sequence (DNA): TGTGCCTGTGACACTGTACTGGGGGATACGGGAAGACAGTCCACCGATAAACTCATCTTT. It translates to CACDTVLGDTGRQSTDKLIF.

This clone occurred a few times. The likely explanation is a read error, given a far larger clone one base away. The rearrangement links TRDV2 to TRDJ1; TRDD3 agrees at 7 bases. Germline V gene data show CDR1 as GEAIGNYY and CDR2 as EKD. This CDR3 has 16 residues. The CDR3, as DNA: TGTGCCTGTGACCCAGTACTGGGGAAGCCGACCGATGAACTCATCTTT. It specifies CACDPVLGKPTDELIF.

In regard to this clone: At one end the junction does not follow the germline gene, possibly because of a read error. The CDR3 spells CAFDTRGVPKRDKLIF. The DNA for the CDR3 is TGTGCCTTTGACACGCGGGGAGTTCCCAAGCGCGATAAACTCATCTTT. This chain uses TRDV2 with TRDJ1, with a weak D call TRDD3 (5 bases). No J gene is reported in TCRdb; it was inferred here by comparing the DNA with germline. This CDR3 region has 16 residues. CDR1 GEAIGNYY and CDR2 EKD come from the germline V gene.

This clone has a handful of counts. This chain connects TRDV2 to TRDJ1, with a weak D call TRDD3 (6 bases). V lost 1 base, J lost 4 bases, and 24 bases lay in between. The V gene's germline CDR1 is GEAIGNYY and CDR2 EKD. The CDR3 has 18 residues. The CDR3 DNA follows: TGTGCCTGTGACACGCTTCGGGGGGACCCCCCTTCTCACGATAAACTCATCTTT. Protein product: CACDTLRGDPPSHDKLIF.

A remark on this clone: TCRdb has a much larger clone's protein, which differs at residue 8 from the translation of this DNA, likely because of a read error; what is shown is the protein translated from the DNA. The chain joins TRDV2 to TRDJ1; D is uncertain. This CDR3 spans 15 amino acids. Germline CDR1 GEAIGNYY, CDR2 EKD. V gave up 0 bases and J gave up 2 bases, with 12 bases separating them. The CDR3 coding sequence is TGTGCCTGTGACACCATCGGGACCAGGACCGATAAACTCATCTTT. Its protein product is CACDTIGTRTDKLIF.